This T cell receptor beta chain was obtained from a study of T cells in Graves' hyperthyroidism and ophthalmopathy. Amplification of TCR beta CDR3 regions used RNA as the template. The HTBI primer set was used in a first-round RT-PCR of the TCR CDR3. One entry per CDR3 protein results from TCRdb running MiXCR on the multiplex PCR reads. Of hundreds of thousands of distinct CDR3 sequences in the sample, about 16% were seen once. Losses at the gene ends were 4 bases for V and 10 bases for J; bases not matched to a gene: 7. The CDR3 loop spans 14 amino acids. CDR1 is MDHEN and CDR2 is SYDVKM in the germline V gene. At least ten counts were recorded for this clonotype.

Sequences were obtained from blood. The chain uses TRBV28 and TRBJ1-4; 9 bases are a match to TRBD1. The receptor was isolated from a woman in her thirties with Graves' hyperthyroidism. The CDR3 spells CASSSGQGKGKLFF. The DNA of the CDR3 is TGTGCCAGCAGTTCGGGACAGGGAAAGGGAAAACTGTTTTTT.